Presented here are 6 T cell receptor beta chains from one specimen sequenced in a study of identical twins. TCRdb itself ran the 5' RACE reads through MiXCR, one entry per CDR3 protein. In the table there are 300,000 to 400,000 distinct CDR3 sequences, roughly an eighth of which are singletons. The same sample was also used in a study of yellow fever vaccine responses in identical twins.

The sequencing input was CD8+ T cells sorted from blood. The receptors come from a woman aged 18-30 years in good health.

The CDR3 bases are TGTGCCAGCAGTTCGGGGTTCTCCCTTAAGGGCTACACCTTC. Its protein product is CASSSGFSLKGYTF. This chain links TRBV28 with TRBJ1-2; D is uncertain. The CDR3 totals 14 residues. V was shortened by 4 bases and J by 8 bases, with 17 bases between the two germline ends. Germline V gene sequence: CDR1 MDHEN, CDR2 SYDVKM.

This clonotype appeared many times. J is TRBJ2-7 and V is TRBV7-9; D unresolved. V dropped 4 bases and J dropped 12 bases, with 13 bases sitting between them. Germline CDR1 reads SEHNR; CDR2 reads FQNEAQ (reference sequence). CDR3 length: 11 amino acids. The CDR3 spells CASSSDRDPYF. The DNA of the CDR3 is TGTGCCAGCAGCTCGGACCGTGATCCGTACTTC.

The J gene is TRBJ2-3, the V gene TRBV12-3 or TRBV12-4, with unresolved D. Trimming left V 2 bases short and J 2 bases short, with 8 bases between. The CDR3 contains 14 residues. The CDR3 spells CASSLMADTDTQYF. The CDR3 region has the DNA TGTGCCAGCAGTTTAATGGCAGACACAGATACGCAGTATTTT.

The chain couples TRBV12-3 or TRBV12-4 to TRBJ1-5; 9 positions match TRBD1. Losses at the gene ends were 6 bases for V and 5 bases for J; bases not matched to a gene: 5. The CDR3 has 14 amino acids. The CDR3 DNA is TGTGCCAGCAGCCGGGACAGGGAATATCAGCCCCAGCATTTT. Protein product: CASSRDREYQPQHF.

This chain uses TRBV20-1 with TRBJ2-7, with 7 bases aligning to TRBD1. Germline V gene data show CDR1 as DFQATT and CDR2 as SNEGSKA (reference sequence). This CDR3 comprises 14 residues. Germline trimming cut 2 bases from V and 5 bases from J; bases unmatched to any gene: 9. The chain's CDR3 is CSARPNGRGNEQYV. CDR3 DNA sequence: TGCAGTGCTAGACCCAACGGCAGGGGGAACGAGCAGTACGTC.

This chain joins TRBV29-1 and TRBJ2-6; possibly TRBD2 for D (5 bases). The CDR3 consists of 16 residues. Germline CDR1 reads SQVTM; CDR2 reads ANQGSEA. The V and J ends lost 2 bases and 4 bases respectively, with 15 bases between them. The CDR3 loop is CSVETRTPPGANVLTF. CDR3 DNA: TGCAGCGTTGAAACTAGGACCCCCCCAGGGGCCAACGTCCTGACTTTC.